This paragraph covers one T cell receptor beta chain sequence. Sequencing was performed with immunoSEQ multiplex PCR; in TCRdb, only in-frame clones are kept and a portion is missing. The table lists about 52,000 clones, approximately 94% of them singletons. CDR1 and CDR2 from the germline V gene are SQVTM and ANQGSEA. The V gene lost 6 bases and the J gene lost 0 bases, with 12 bases spanning the gap. The CDR3 runs to 14 residues. This sample is part of a study of T cells after posttransplantation cyclophosphamide. The sample comprised PBMCs. The chain is built from TRBV29-1 and TRBJ1-3; D remains unclear. This receptor was taken from a woman aged 25 to 39 in good health and a related stem cell transplant donor. Here the CDR3 DNA reads TGCAGCGTCAGCGGACGCCTCTCTGGAAACACCATATATTTT. This codes for CSVSGRLSGNTIYF.